The clone carrying this TCR beta chain has at least ten counts. The antigen is not known. The data were obtained in a study of CD8 T cells in ankylosing spondylitis. Study-level points and caveats: Among TCR beta sequences, a motif of under ten highly homologous variants appeared characteristic of ankylosing spondylitis blood.

TCRdb reprocessed the 5' RACE reads via MiXCR and lists one record per CDR3 protein. This sample yields about 160,000 distinct CDR3 sequences, of which approximately 9.9% are seen a single time; more than 12% belongs to the top ten. The CDR3 consists of 14 residues. Germline CDR1 LGHNA, CDR2 YNFKEQ. V lost 5 bases and J lost 3, with 11 bases in between. Specimen: blood, either unsorted or a sorted T cell fraction (not recorded which). This chain joins TRBV4-2 and TRBJ2-1, with no clear D. The receptor was derived from a female donor with ankylosing spondylitis or in good health (not recorded which). This CDR3 is CASSVESDYNEQFF. CDR3 in DNA: TGTGCCAGCAGCGTAGAGTCGGACTACAATGAGCAGTTCTTC.